This TCR beta chain was recorded in a study of T cell changes during pregnancy in multiple sclerosis. V was shortened by 1 base and J by 2 bases, with 17 bases between the two germline ends. This CDR3 contains 17 residues. CDR1 and CDR2 from the germline V gene are SGHNT and YENEEA. Measured with immunoSEQ multiplex PCR; TCRdb has only the in-frame clones, and not every one. The table records roughly 69,000 clones, roughly 93% of them present only once. The rearrangement joins TRBV11-3 to TRBJ1-1, with a tentative D call TRBD1 (6 bases). The source of this sequence is a female donor with multiple sclerosis, enrolled in a pregnancy study. This specimen was peripheral blood, taken in the third trimester of pregnancy. CDR3 DNA sequence: TGTGCCAGCAGCTTAGGAACTACACAGGGACCAAACACTGAAGCTTTCTTT. Translated, it gives CASSLGTTQGPNTEAFF.